This TCR beta chain was identified during a study of T cell responses to AZD1222 COVID-19 vaccine. Findings and caveats of the study: White British ancestry dominated among donors, who included more females, and clonal diversity was possibly underestimated. Across spike, vaccine-associated CD4 TCRs were found, dominant at 160-218 and 743-854. The study found Spike-specific TCR breadth and depth rose after two AZD1222 doses.

The CDR3 is 15 residues long. Repertoires were generated with immunoSEQ multiplex PCR, while TCRdb's copy carries only in-frame clones and drops some. The data contain about 150,000 clones, about 88% of them singletons. Notes on this clone: Its antigen is still unknown.

Specimen: peripheral blood, collected after recovery from COVID-19. The sequence derives from an adult who had recovered from COVID-19. The chain joins TRBV1 to TRBJ2-3; the table's D call of TRBD2 was not tested on the DNA. TRBV1 is a listed pseudogene. CDR3 in DNA: TGCACCAGCAGCCAGGCGGGGGGACGGCCAGATACGCAGTATTTT. Protein: CTSSQAGGRPDTQYF.